A selection of T cell receptor beta chains follows, all from one sample in a study of T cell responses to AZD1222 COVID-19 vaccine. Assay: immunoSEQ multiplex PCR; the TCRdb copy retains only in-frame clones and omits some. The table includes some 200,000 clones, roughly 90% detected once. The sequences come from peripheral blood, collected 28 days after the second AZD1222 dose. The receptors here all came from an adult who received the AZD1222 COVID-19 vaccine. The CDR3 runs from the conserved cysteine through the conserved F or W. D genes are given only for firm matches. Some rows have no size entry. The others give once, few or many, or a class for an expanded clone.

size	V	J	D	CDR3	DNA
once	TRBV11-3	TRBJ2-5	.	CASSPGGAGVNQETQYF	TGTGCCAGCAGCCCAGGGGGGGCAGGGGTGAACCAAGAGACCCAGTACTTC
.	TRBV6-5	TRBJ1-6	.	CASSYGTDPNSPLHF	TGTGCCAGCAGTTACGGGACGGACCCAAATTCACCCCTCCACTTT
.	TRBV5-6	TRBJ1-4	TRBD1	CASSPKGGAGEKLFF	TGTGCCAGCAGCCCTAAAGGGGGCGCCGGGGAAAAACTGTTTTTT
.	TRBV12-5	TRBJ1-5	.	CASGSGDAGGPQHF	TGTGCTAGTGGTTCCGGGGACGCCGGGGGGCCCCAGCATTTT
.	TRBV2	TRBJ2-7	.	CASSPTAGASYEQYF	TGTGCCAGCAGCCCTACTGCGGGGGCCTCCTACGAGCAGTACTTC
.	TRBV7-3	TRBJ2-7	.	CASSPYPNYEQYF	TGTGCCAGCAGCCCCTACCCCAACTACGAGCAGTACTTC
.	TRBV18	TRBJ1-5	TRBD1	CASSPRQGVEPQHF	TGTGCCAGCTCACCACGGCAGGGGGTTGAGCCCCAGCATTTT
.	TRBV6-5	TRBJ1-6	.	CASSYIQAVNSPLHF	TGTGCCAGCAGTTACATACAGGCTGTTAATTCACCCCTCCACTTT
.	TRBV6-5	TRBJ1-5	.	CASSSTGNQPQHF	TGTGCCAGCAGTTCCACCGGGAATCAGCCCCAGCATTTT
.	TRBV19	TRBJ1-1	TRBD1	CASSTLDRGLTEAFF	TGTGCCAGTAGTACACTCGACAGGGGGCTCACTGAAGCTTTCTTT
.	TRBV2	TRBJ2-5	.	CASRISGGEETQYF	TGTGCCAGCAGGATCTCGGGCGGCGAAGAGACCCAGTACTTC
.	TRBV11-2	TRBJ2-1	TRBD1	CASSVQPGQGIHEQFF	TGTGCCAGCAGCGTACAACCGGGACAGGGAATCCATGAGCAGTTCTTC
.	TRBV7-3	TRBJ2-3	.	CASSVRAGSTDTQYF	TGTGCCAGCAGCGTCCGAGCGGGTAGCACAGATACGCAGTATTTT
.	TRBV5-1	TRBJ1-2	.	CASSLGQYYGYTF	TGCGCCAGCAGCTTGGGACAGTACTATGGCTACACCTTC